Described below is a single T cell receptor beta chain sequence and its context. In the original workflow: Reference gene primer amplification in the assay estimated nucleated cell counts. Repertoires were generated with immunoSEQ multiplex PCR, while TCRdb's copy carries only in-frame clones and drops some. From that table come the V and J calls and clone size; the DNA was used to work out D and trimming. This repertoire shows roughly 380,000 clones, 89% found once; its top ten account for around 4%. This specimen belongs to a study of blood T cell repertoires in COVID-19. At the level of the study: From T cells, B-cell-depleted T cells, or PBMCs came the material, which was cDNA or gDNA.

Seattle patient enrollment occurred during active infection, with longitudinal follow-up thereafter. The CDR3 loop spans 18 amino acids. The germline V gene encodes CDR1 MGHRA and CDR2 YSYEKL. Trimming stripped 0 bases from V and 1 base from J, with 15 bases between. The TCR was taken from a woman in her sixties with COVID-19, enrolled during active disease. V is TRBV4-1 and J is TRBJ2-2, with a possible D match to TRBD1 (5 bases). Material for sequencing was peripheral blood. The chain's CDR3 is CASSQDLGARGNTGELFF. The CDR3 bases are TGCGCCAGCAGCCAAGATCTTGGGGCGCGAGGGAACACCGGGGAGCTGTTTTTT.